This T cell receptor beta chain was retrieved from a study of blood T cell repertoires in COVID-19. Overall study: Sample material is recorded as cDNA or gDNA derived from T cells, B-cell-depleted T cells, or PBMCs.

In the original processing: From reference gene primer amplification, estimates of nucleated cell counts were derived. The table came from immunoSEQ multiplex PCR; TCRdb's copy has only in-frame clones and leaves some out. D and trimming were read from the DNA, whereas the V and J calls and clone size are those reported in that table. The sample carries roughly 200,000 clones, almost 90% recorded once. V gave up 3 bases and J gave up 2 bases, with 18 bases separating them. The CDR3 has 17 residues. Germline values: CDR1 ENHRY, CDR2 SYGVKD. Sequencing input: peripheral blood. This clonotype was sampled from a man in his forties or fifties with acute or convalescent COVID-19. V usage is TRBV10-3 and J usage is TRBJ2-3; D possibly corresponds to TRBD2 (5 bases). The DNA of the CDR3 is TGTGCCATCAGTGACCGGCTAGCAGATATCGACACAGATACGCAGTATTTT. Protein product: CAISDRLADIDTDTQYF.